These 6 T cell receptor beta chains share one sample of origin, sequenced in a study of cytomegalovirus exposure and HLA in healthy donors. In the PCR, 60 Vbeta and 13 Jbeta primers were used. Generated by immunoSEQ multiplex PCR, the TCRdb table keeps only in-frame clones and is missing some. The data show 95,000 to 100,000 clones, with about 80% seen just once and 2% held by the top ten. The specimen was PBMCs. These receptors came from a man aged 40-55 years in good health and CMV-seronegative.

V and J are TRBV30 and TRBJ1-2, with D perhaps TRBD1 (6 bases). This CDR3 region has 16 residues. The V end lost 2 bases, the J end lost 4 bases, and 20 bases lay between the germline ends. Germline loops: CDR1 GTSNPN, CDR2 SVGIG (reference sequence). The CDR3 DNA reads TGTGCCTGGAGTCAGGATCGAGGGGGTTCTCGCTATGGCTACACCTTC. The encoded protein is CAWSQDRGGSRYGYTF. Variable domain in full (rest from reference TRBV30 and TRBJ1-2): SQTIHQWPATLVQPVGSPLSLECTVEGTSNPNLYWYRQAAGRGLQLLFYSVGIGQISSEVPQNLSASRPQDRQFILSSKKLLLSDSGFYLCAWSQDRGGSRYGYTFGSGTRLTVV.

This chain joins TRBV7-2 and TRBJ2-1; 8 bases fit TRBD2. V lost 4 bases to trimming and J lost 4 bases; unmatched junction nucleotides: 6. Germline V gives CDR1 SGHTA, CDR2 FQGNSA. CDR3 size: 15 residues. The DNA of the CDR3 is TGTGCCAGCAGCTCGAGCGGGAGTATTTACAATGAGCAGTTCTTC. It encodes CASSSSGSIYNEQFF. The full variable domain, in which reference TRBV7-2 and TRBJ2-1 provide the parts outside the CDR3, is GAGVSQSPSNKVTEKGKDVELRCDPISGHTALYWYRQSLGQGLEFLIYFQGNSAPDKSGLPSDRFSAERTGGSVSTLTIQRTQQEDSAVYLCASSSSGSIYNEQFFGPGTRLTVL.

The V gene is TRBV5-5, the J gene TRBJ2-5, with D unclear. The length of the CDR3 is 13 residues. Trimming took 1 base from V and 3 from J, leaving 7 bases between them. Germline V lookup: CDR1 SGHKS, CDR2 YYEKEE (reference sequence). In DNA form, the CDR3 reads TGTGCCAGCAGCTTGCAGGTAAAAGAGACCCAGTACTTC. Protein product: CASSLQVKETQYF.

This chain links TRBV19 with TRBJ2-3; possibly TRBD2 for D (5 bases). This CDR3 has 13 amino acids. V dropped 2 bases and J dropped 10 bases, with 13 bases sitting between them. Germline CDR1 and CDR2: LNHDA and SQIVND (reference sequence). This chain's CDR3 is CASSILAEAAQYF. The CDR3 DNA reads as TGTGCCAGTAGTATACTAGCTGAGGCGGCGCAGTATTTT.

V usage is TRBV29-1 and J usage is TRBJ1-1; D gene ambiguous. The CDR3 length is 14 residues. Trimming left V 2 bases short and J 0 bases short, with 10 bases between. Germline CDR1 is SQVTM and CDR2 is ANQGSEA. The CDR3 loop is CSVEWKGVNTEAFF. CDR3 coding DNA: TGCAGCGTTGAATGGAAGGGAGTGAACACTGAAGCTTTCTTT.

This chain joins TRBV16 and TRBJ2-5, with D possibly TRBD1 on 6 matching bases. The CDR3 extends over 15 amino acids. The V and J ends lost 0 bases and 8 bases respectively, with 16 bases between them. Germline V gene lookup returns CDR1 KGHSY and CDR2 FQNENV. CDR3 sequence: CASSQSGAAGPTQYF. The CDR3 DNA is TGTGCCAGCAGCCAATCGGGGGCAGCTGGACCTACCCAGTACTTC.